The clone carrying this T cell receptor (beta chain) was seen once. The entry originates in a study of somatic mutations in cytotoxic T cells in rheumatoid arthritis. V shed 2 bases and J shed 0 bases, with 5 bases lying between them. Germline-derived CDR1 and CDR2 are LGHNA and YSLEER. This CDR3 region has 15 residues. Assay: immunoSEQ multiplex PCR; the TCRdb copy retains only in-frame clones and omits some. The sample carries under 20,000 clones, around 67% recorded once. The source material was CD8+ T cells sorted from blood. This clonotype was sampled from an adult with rheumatoid arthritis. This chain connects TRBV4-3 to TRBJ2-6; unclear D gene. The CDR3 protein is CASSQRISGANVLTF. For the CDR3, the DNA is TGCGCCAGCAGCCAACGAATCTCTGGGGCCAACGTCCTGACTTTC.